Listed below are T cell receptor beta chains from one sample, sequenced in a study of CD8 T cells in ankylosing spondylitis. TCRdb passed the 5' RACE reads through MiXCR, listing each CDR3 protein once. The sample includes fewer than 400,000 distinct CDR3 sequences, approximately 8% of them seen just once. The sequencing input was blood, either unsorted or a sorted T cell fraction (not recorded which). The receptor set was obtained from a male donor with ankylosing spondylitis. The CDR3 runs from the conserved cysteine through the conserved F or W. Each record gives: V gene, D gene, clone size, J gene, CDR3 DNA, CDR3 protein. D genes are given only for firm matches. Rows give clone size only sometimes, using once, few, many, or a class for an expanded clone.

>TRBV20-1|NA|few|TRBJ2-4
TGCAGTGCTAGGGTGGGAGACGCCAAAAACATTCAGTACTTC
CSARVGDAKNIQYF
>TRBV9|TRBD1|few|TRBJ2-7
TGTGCCAGCAGCGTAGGAGACAGGGGGGGGCCAACCTACGAGCAGTACTTC
CASSVGDRGGPTYEQYF
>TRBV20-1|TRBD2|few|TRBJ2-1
TGCAGTGCTAGGGATAGCGGGAGGGCTGATGGGGCCAATGAGCAGTTCTTC
CSARDSGRADGANEQFF
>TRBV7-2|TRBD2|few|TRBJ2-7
TGTGCCAGCAGCTTAGCTAGCGGGAGGAGCCCCTACGAGCAGTACTTC
CASSLASGRSPYEQYF
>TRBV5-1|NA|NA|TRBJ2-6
TGCGCCAGCAGCTTACGAATATCTGGGGCCAACGTCCTGACTTTC
CASSLRISGANVLTF
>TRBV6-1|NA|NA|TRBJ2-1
TGTGCCAGCAACCCAGGGGGGGCGTACAATGAGCAGTTCTTC
CASNPGGAYNEQFF
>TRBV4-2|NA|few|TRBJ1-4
TGTGCCAGCAGCCAGGGTCGTCAGGGGTTGGTTGAAAAACTGTTTTTT
CASSQGRQGLVEKLFF
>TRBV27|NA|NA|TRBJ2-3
TGTGCCAGCAGTTTGGGACCTCAGGGCACAGATACGCAGTATTTT
CASSLGPQGTDTQYF
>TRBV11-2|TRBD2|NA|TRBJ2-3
TGTGCCAGCAGCTCCCTAGGGACTACATTGTGGGATACGCAGTATTTT
CASSSLGTTLWDTQYF
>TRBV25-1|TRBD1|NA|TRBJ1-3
TGTGCCAGCAGTGAACTCGGACAGGGGGCCATAATGGGAAACACCATATATTTT
CASSELGQGAIMGNTIYF
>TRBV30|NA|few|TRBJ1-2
TGTGCCTGGAGTGTACATACAGGATGGAATGGCTACACCTTC
CAWSVHTGWNGYTF
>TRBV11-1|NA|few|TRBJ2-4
TGTGCCAGCAGCTTACCCCTCCCTGCCAAAAACATTCAGTACTTC
CASSLPLPAKNIQYF
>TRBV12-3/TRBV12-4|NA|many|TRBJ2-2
TGTGCCAGCATCAAGACAGAATCGAACACCGGGGAGCTGTTTTTT
CASIKTESNTGELFF
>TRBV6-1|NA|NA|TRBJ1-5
TGTGCCAGCAACCTGAGGGGCAATCAGCCCCAGCATTTT
CASNLRGNQPQHF
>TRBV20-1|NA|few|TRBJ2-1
TGCAGTGCTGACGCCGGGGTAGGCTCCTACAATGAGCAGTTCTTC
CSADAGVGSYNEQFF
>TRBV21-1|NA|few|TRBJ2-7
TGTGCCAGCAGCGTGTTACGGGGGTGGGGTTGCTCCTACGAGCAGTACTTC
CASSVLRGWGCSYEQYF
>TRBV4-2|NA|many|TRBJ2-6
TGTGCCAGCAGCCAAGATACCGCGGTGGCTGGGGCCAACGTCCTGACTTTC
CASSQDTAVAGANVLTF
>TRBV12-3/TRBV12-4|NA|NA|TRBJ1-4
TGTGCCAGCAGTTTACATCCTTCACCAACTAATGAAAAACTGTTTTTT
CASSLHPSPTNEKLFF
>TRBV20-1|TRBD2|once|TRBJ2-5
TGCAGTGCTATCTCGCTAGCGGGACAACAAGAGACCCAGTACTTC
CSAISLAGQQETQYF
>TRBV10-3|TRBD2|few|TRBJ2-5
TGTGCCATCAGAGCCGCCTCACTAGCGGGAGACCCGCGGGAGACCCAGTACTTC
CAIRAASLAGDPRETQYF
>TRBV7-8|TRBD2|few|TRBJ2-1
TGTGCCAGCAGCGACCCGACTAGCGGGAGGGGGAATGAGCAGTTCTTC
CASSDPTSGRGNEQFF
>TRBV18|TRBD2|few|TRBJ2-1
TGTGCCAGCTCACCGCGCATTGGACTAGCGGGAGGGAGCTCCTACAATGAGCAGTTCTTC
CASSPRIGLAGGSSYNEQFF
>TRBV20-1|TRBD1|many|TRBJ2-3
TGCAGTGCTAGTTCCTGGACAGGGGACCTACGGGTTACGCAGTATTTT
CSASSWTGDLRVTQYF
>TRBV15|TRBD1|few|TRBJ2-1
TGTGCCACCAGCAGAGGTGGATATGGAGGACAGGGGAAATCTGAGCAGTTCTTC
CATSRGGYGGQGKSEQFF
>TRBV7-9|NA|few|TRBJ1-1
TGTGCCAGCAGCTTAGAGAGGATATTGGGTGAAGCTTTCTTT
CASSLERILGEAFF
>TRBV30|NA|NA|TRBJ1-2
TGTGCCTGGAGTGGGCTGGAGTACGGGGGCTACACCTTC
CAWSGLEYGGYTF
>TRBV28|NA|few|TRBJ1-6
TGTGCCACCAGGTGGACCTATAATTCACCCCTCCACTTT
CATRWTYNSPLHF
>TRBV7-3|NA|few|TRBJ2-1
TGTGCCAGCAGCTCCTTCCCATTGGGTGAGCAGTTCTTC
CASSSFPLGEQFF
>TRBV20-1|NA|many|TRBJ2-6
TGCAGTGCTAGACAAACTGGACGCTCTGGGGCCAACGTCCTGACTTTC
CSARQTGRSGANVLTF
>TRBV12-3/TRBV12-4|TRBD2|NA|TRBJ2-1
TGTGCCTGCTGTTTTGGTTCTACACTAGCGGGAGAGGTCCACAATGAGCAGTTCTTC
CACCFGSTLAGEVHNEQFF
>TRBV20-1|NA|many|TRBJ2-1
TGCAGTGCTAGAGTGCCCGGGAGCGCGAATGAGCAGTTCTTC
CSARVPGSANEQFF
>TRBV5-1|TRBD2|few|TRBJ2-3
TGCGCCAGCAGCTCGGCGCCCAAGCGGGAACGAACAGATACGCAGTATTTT
CASSSAPKRERTDTQYF
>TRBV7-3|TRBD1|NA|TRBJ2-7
TGTGCCAGCAGCTTGATACCGGGACAGGCGATGAACGAGCAGTACTTC
CASSLIPGQAMNEQYF
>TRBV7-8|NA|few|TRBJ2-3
TGTGCCAGCAGCTTAGCGCGGCAGGGGATGGGTACGCAGTATTTT
CASSLARQGMGTQYF
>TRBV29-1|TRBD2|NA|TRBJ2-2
TGCAGCGTTGGGGGGGAGACTAGCGGGAGGCCCGCCGGGGAGCTGTTTTTT
CSVGGETSGRPAGELFF
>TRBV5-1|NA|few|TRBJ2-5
TGCGCCAGCAGCTTGGCGGGATCGGAGACCCAGTACTTC
CASSLAGSETQYF
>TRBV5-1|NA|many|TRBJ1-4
TGCGCCAGCAGCCCACAGGGAACCGAGGATGAAAAACTGTTTTTT
CASSPQGTEDEKLFF
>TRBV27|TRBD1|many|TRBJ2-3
TGTGCCAGCAGTCGGGACAGACACACAGATACGCAGTATTTT
CASSRDRHTDTQYF
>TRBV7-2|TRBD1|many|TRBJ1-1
TGTGCCAGCAGCTTAGTGGGACAGTACCAGAACACTGAAGCTTTCTTT
CASSLVGQYQNTEAFF
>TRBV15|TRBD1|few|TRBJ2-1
TGTGCCACCAGCCGGGACAGGGGACCGTACAATGAGCAGTTCTTC
CATSRDRGPYNEQFF
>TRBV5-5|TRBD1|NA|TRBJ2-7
TGTGCCAGCAGCTTGGGGACAGGATCCATTTTCGAGCAGTACTTC
CASSLGTGSIFEQYF
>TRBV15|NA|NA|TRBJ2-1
TGTGCCACCAGCAGAGGAGGATACAACAATGAGCAGTTCTTC
CATSRGGYNNEQFF
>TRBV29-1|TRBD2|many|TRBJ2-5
TGCAGCGTTGAACCAGCGGGAGCTGGGGAGACCCAGTACTTC
CSVEPAGAGETQYF
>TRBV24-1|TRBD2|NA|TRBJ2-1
TGTGCCACCAGTGATAGTCGGACTAGCGGGAGGTATGAGCAGTTCTTC
CATSDSRTSGRYEQFF
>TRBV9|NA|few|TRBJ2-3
TGTGCCAGCAGCTCGAGGGGGGACTACACAGATACGCAGTATTTT
CASSSRGDYTDTQYF
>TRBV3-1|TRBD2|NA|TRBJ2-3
TGTGCCTGCAGCCATCAAGGGACTAGCGGGAGGTATGGAGATACGCAGTATTTT
CACSHQGTSGRYGDTQYF
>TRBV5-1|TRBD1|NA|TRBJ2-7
TGCGCCAGCAGCACTGACAGGGTTAGCTCCTACGAGCAGTACTTC
CASSTDRVSSYEQYF
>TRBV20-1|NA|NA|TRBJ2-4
TGCAGTGCCTTGAGGCCCGGCTGGGACATTCAGTACTTC
CSALRPGWDIQYF